This passage covers 11 T cell receptor beta chains from one sample sequenced in a study of T-cell memory formation after mild COVID-19. TCRdb passed the 5' RACE reads through MiXCR, listing each CDR3 protein once. The sample holds about 190,000 distinct CDR3 sequences, around a fifth seen once. The sample comprised PBMCs or a T cell subset sorted from them (not recorded which). Receptor source: an adult woman who had mild COVID-19 (a few samples of this study predate the infection). Cell type and time point are not known.

The chain carries TRBV4-2 and TRBJ2-3; 9 nucleotides align to TRBD1. Per germline, CDR1 LGHNA and CDR2 YNFKEQ. The CDR3 sequence is 16 residues long. After removal of 1 base from V and 5 bases from J, the junction contained 7 bases not matched to a gene. In DNA, the CDR3 is TGTGCCAGCAGCCAAGCAGGGACAGGGCAAAGAGATACGCAGTATTTT. It is translated as CASSQAGTGQRDTQYF.

This chain connects TRBV4-3 to TRBJ2-3; 11 positions match TRBD2. The CDR3 consists of 16 residues. The germline V gene encodes CDR1 LGHNA and CDR2 YSLEER. V lost 3 bases to trimming and J lost 4 bases; unmatched junction nucleotides: 6. CDR3 in amino acids: CASSHTTSGGSDTQYF. As DNA, the CDR3 is TGCGCCAGCAGCCATACCACTAGCGGGGGCTCAGATACGCAGTATTTT.

This clonotype was seen a handful of times. The V and J genes are TRBV6-6 and TRBJ2-7, with TRBD1 as a possible D gene (6 bases). CDR3 length: 14 residues. CDR1 MNHNY and CDR2 SVGAGI come from the germline V gene (reference sequence). V lost 1 base, J lost 3 bases, and 10 bases lay in between. The CDR3 DNA reads TGTGCCAGCAGTTACTTTGCAGGGGACTACGAGCAGTACTTC. Translated: CASSYFAGDYEQYF.

V and J are TRBV29-1 and TRBJ1-1; D uncertain. Germline CDR1 and CDR2: SQVTM and ANQGSEA. Trimming took off 4 bases at V and 4 bases at J, with 16 bases between the two ends. The CDR3 runs to 14 residues. As DNA, the CDR3 is TGCAGCGTTGTTGGTCTTGACGCGGGCACTGAAGCTTTCTTT. This codes for CSVVGLDAGTEAFF.

This clonotype was found many times. This chain uses TRBV7-6 with TRBJ2-1; 7 nucleotides line up with TRBD2. This CDR3 has 15 amino acids. Germline V gives CDR1 SGHVS, CDR2 FNYEAQ. J lost 8 bases, V lost 1 base, and 8 bases had no gene match. The CDR3 region is CASSLGEGPLDEQFF. The CDR3 DNA follows: TGTGCCAGCAGCTTAGGGGAGGGGCCTTTGGATGAGCAGTTCTTC.

This clonotype appeared a few times. The V gene is TRBV4-1, the J gene TRBJ1-6, with D maybe TRBD1 (5 bases). Germline CDR1 is MGHRA and CDR2 is YSYEKL. V lost 1 base and J 5 bases, leaving 9 bases between the germline ends. This CDR3 spans 15 amino acids. The CDR3 DNA is TGCGCCAGCAGCCAAGTTCCGGACAATAATTCACCCCTCCACTTT. Amino acid sequence: CASSQVPDNNSPLHF.

This clonotype was seen a few times. The chain has TRBV6-2 or TRBV6-3 and TRBJ2-3; D is uncertain. The germline V gene has CDR1 MNHEY and CDR2 SVGEGT. Trimming removed 5 bases at V and 1 base at J, with 13 bases between. The CDR3 length is 15 residues. The chain's CDR3 is CASSPRTVGTDTQYF. The CDR3 DNA reads as TGTGCCAGCAGTCCGCGCACTGTGGGCACAGATACGCAGTATTTT.

By sample fraction, this clonotype is medium-sized (0.01 to 0.1%). The chain recombines TRBV24-1 with TRBJ2-1; TRBD1 matches at 8 bases. CDR1 is KGHDR and CDR2 is SFDVKD in the germline V gene. The CDR3 totals 17 residues. Trimming at V came to 1 base and at J to 9 bases, leaving 13 bases not matched to a gene. The CDR3 sequence is CATSDFPTDRGVGEQFF. CDR3 in DNA: TGTGCCACCAGTGATTTTCCGACTGACAGGGGAGTGGGTGAGCAGTTCTTC.

This clonotype was counted a few times. The rearrangement uses TRBV4-3 and TRBJ2-7; 11 bases are a match to TRBD2. The CDR3 is 19 amino acids. Trimming at V came to 0 bases and at J to 0 bases, leaving 10 bases not matched to a gene. The germline CDR1 and CDR2 sequences are LGHNA and YSLEER. CDR3 nucleotides: TGCGCCAGCAGCCAAGAGTCACTAGCGGGAGTCGGCTCCTCCTACGAGCAGTACTTC. Translation gives CASSQESLAGVGSSYEQYF.

In its sample, this clonotype was seen a few times. The chain carries TRBV29-1 and TRBJ1-1, with no clear D. Trimming shortened V by 4 bases and J by 1 base, and 7 bases separated the two germline ends. Per the germline V gene, CDR1 is SQVTM and CDR2 is ANQGSEA. The CDR3 covers 12 residues. The DNA for the CDR3 is TGCAGCGTTGGAGACACGAACACTGAAGCTTTCTTT. As protein: CSVGDTNTEAFF. Complete variable domain (other parts from reference TRBV29-1 and TRBJ1-1): SAVISQKPSRDICQRGTSLTIQCQVDSQVTMMFWYRQQPGQSLTLIATANQGSEATYESGFVIDKFPISRPNLTFSTLTVSNMSPEDSSIYLCSVGDTNTEAFFGQGTRLTVV.

In regard to this clonotype: A much larger clone differs by one base, so this may be a read error. This chain joins TRBV11-2 and TRBJ2-1, with D possibly TRBD2 on 6 matching bases. The CDR3 extends over 12 amino acids. Germline loops: CDR1 SGHAT, CDR2 FQNNGV. In DNA form, the CDR3 reads TGTGCCAGCAGCCCGGACTACAATGATCAGTTCTTC. It encodes CASSPDYNDQFF.